A selection of T cell receptor beta chains follows, all from one sample in a study of early T cells in non-severe SARS-CoV-2 infection. TCRdb passed the 5' RACE reads through MiXCR, listing each CDR3 protein once. Of over 95,000 distinct CDR3 sequences listed, roughly 17% are singletons. The sample was whole blood. These receptors came from an adult who was a healthcare worker with PCR-confirmed SARS-CoV-2 infection or an uninfected control (not recorded which). Each CDR3 is given without its conserved first and last residue. Each record gives: D gene, J gene, V gene, CDR3 protein. The D gene is left open where the match is weak.

NA,TRBJ1-5,TRBV28,ASSDPAVQPQH
NA,TRBJ1-5,TRBV24-1,ATSGGYSNQPQH
NA,TRBJ2-7,TRBV28,ASSPSGLVSYEQY
NA,TRBJ2-1,TRBV18,ASSPSRINEQF
TRBD2,TRBJ2-7,TRBV28,ASSLLPLAGGYEQY
NA,TRBJ1-1,TRBV19,ASTDSGSSTEAF
NA,TRBJ1-2,TRBV28,ASSFMTGDYGYT
NA,TRBJ2-7,TRBV3-1,ASSQEMIGGEQY
NA,TRBJ2-7,TRBV11-2,ASSLERAWSYYEQY
TRBD1,TRBJ1-2,TRBV12-5,ASGLLQGAHGYT
NA,TRBJ2-1,TRBV7-7,ASSLYRDNEQF
NA,TRBJ1-6,TRBV12-5,ASGLDSPLH
NA,TRBJ2-7,TRBV10-3,AIRTSSYEQY
TRBD2,TRBJ2-3,TRBV28,ASSPGGPKDTQY
TRBD1,TRBJ2-1,TRBV7-8,ASSTTQGVWYNEQF
TRBD1,TRBJ1-1,TRBV6-1,ASSGRTGYSTEAF
TRBD1,TRBJ1-3,TRBV7-2,ASSLHRGGSGNTIY
TRBD1,TRBJ2-3,TRBV5-1,ASSLLTGSDTQY
NA,TRBJ2-1,TRBV2,ASSPYRDLHDEQF
NA,TRBJ2-7,TRBV28,ASSSASEQY
NA,TRBJ2-7,TRBV5-6,ASSLAGLSYEQY
NA,TRBJ1-4,TRBV6-1,ASSETGDEKLF
NA,TRBJ1-4,TRBV6-5,ASSLEGRWGEKLF
TRBD1,TRBJ1-4,TRBV30,AWRGTASYEKLF
NA,TRBJ2-7,TRBV6-5,ASSYSTPGSYEQY
NA,TRBJ2-1,TRBV6-5,ASSGLDRYNEQF
NA,TRBJ1-1,TRBV12-3/TRBV12-4,ASSLIVNTEAF
NA,TRBJ1-5,TRBV30,AWSTGYSNQPQH
TRBD2,TRBJ2-5,TRBV6-5,ASSRLAGVETQY
NA,TRBJ2-3,TRBV29-1,SVEELVDTQY
NA,TRBJ2-3,TRBV28,ASSLHYSGTSTDTQY
TRBD1,TRBJ2-2,TRBV2,ASTPGTANTGELF
NA,TRBJ2-7,TRBV28,ASSLWRTSSYEQY
NA,TRBJ1-5,TRBV27,ASSRRGNQPQH
TRBD1,TRBJ1-5,TRBV18,ASSPGTGGSNQPQH
TRBD2,TRBJ2-5,TRBV6-5,ASSYRSGRPKETQY
TRBD1,TRBJ1-2,TRBV28,ATMMGTDNYGYT
TRBD1,TRBJ2-1,TRBV14,ASSRLGQGSGEQF
NA,TRBJ2-1,TRBV25-1,ASSESQVTLHNEQF
TRBD1,TRBJ2-5,TRBV5-1,ASSLGQEETQY
NA,TRBJ1-1,TRBV14,ASSHDPETLNTEAF
NA,TRBJ2-7,TRBV28,ASSFPGTRSYEQY
NA,TRBJ2-1,TRBV6-4,ASSDSGVRPYNEQF
NA,TRBJ2-2,TRBV27,ASSPNWGTGELF
TRBD2,TRBJ2-3,TRBV7-9,ASSFPPGLATDTQY
NA,TRBJ2-1,TRBV6-5,ASSRDWNSYNEQF
NA,TRBJ2-4,TRBV20-1,SGGSADIQY
TRBD1,TRBJ2-3,TRBV29-1,SVEERAGGQGFGDTQY
NA,TRBJ2-1,TRBV5-1,ASVDPGTYNEQF
NA,TRBJ1-2,TRBV7-9,ASSLVQGSYGYT
TRBD2,TRBJ2-7,TRBV28,ASSLPAGPLSYEQY